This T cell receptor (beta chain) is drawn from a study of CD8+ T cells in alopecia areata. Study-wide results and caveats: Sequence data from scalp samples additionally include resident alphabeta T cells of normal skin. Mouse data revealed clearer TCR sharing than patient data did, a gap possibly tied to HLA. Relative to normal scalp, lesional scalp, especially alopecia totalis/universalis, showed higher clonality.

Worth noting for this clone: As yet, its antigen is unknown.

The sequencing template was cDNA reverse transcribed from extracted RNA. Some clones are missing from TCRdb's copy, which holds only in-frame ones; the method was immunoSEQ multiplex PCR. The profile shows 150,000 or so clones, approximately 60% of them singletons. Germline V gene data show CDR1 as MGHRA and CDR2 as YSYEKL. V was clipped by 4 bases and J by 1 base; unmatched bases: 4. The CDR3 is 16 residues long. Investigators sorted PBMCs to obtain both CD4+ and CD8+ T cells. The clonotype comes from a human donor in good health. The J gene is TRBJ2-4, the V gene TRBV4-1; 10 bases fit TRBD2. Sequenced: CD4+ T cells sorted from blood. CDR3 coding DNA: TGCGCCAGCAGCCCGATAGCGGGAGGTGCCAAAAACATTCAGTACTTC. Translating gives CASSPIAGGAKNIQYF.